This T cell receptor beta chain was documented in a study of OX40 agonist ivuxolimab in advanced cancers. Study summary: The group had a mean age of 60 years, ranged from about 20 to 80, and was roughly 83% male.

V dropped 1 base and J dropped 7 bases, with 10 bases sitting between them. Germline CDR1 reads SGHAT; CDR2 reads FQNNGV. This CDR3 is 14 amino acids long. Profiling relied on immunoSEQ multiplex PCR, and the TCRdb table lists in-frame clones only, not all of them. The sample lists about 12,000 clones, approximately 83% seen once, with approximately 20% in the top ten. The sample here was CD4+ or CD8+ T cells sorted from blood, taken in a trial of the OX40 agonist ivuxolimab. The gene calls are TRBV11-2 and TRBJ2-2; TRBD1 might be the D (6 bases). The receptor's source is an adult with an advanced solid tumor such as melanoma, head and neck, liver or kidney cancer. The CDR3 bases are TGTGCCAGCAGCTTAGTAGGGGGTAACGGGGAGCTGTTTTTT. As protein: CASSLVGGNGELFF.